This T cell receptor beta chain is drawn from a study of T cells after yellow fever vaccination (dated by TCRdb to 2018 to 2020). Notes on the research overall: The SMART-Seq v4 Ultra Low Input RNA kit was used to prepare libraries from fractions with low cell numbers. Bulk TCR alpha and beta repertoires were sequenced longitudinally to track T-cell clones before and after primary and booster YFV17D yellow fever vaccination. Two healthy male donors, one aged 18 to 30 and one aged 30 to 39 years, were included in the cohort. Bulk PBMC replicates and cell subsets were isolated from blood drawn at multiple timepoints before and after both primary and secondary immunization. Results the study describes overall, beyond this receptor: A small share of clonotypes was detected in both CD4 and CD8 compartments, with the overlap likely arising from convergent recombination. FACS-sorted repertoires could contain abundant contaminating clonotypes from the bulk population, so computational filtering was required. After the booster, most clones that had expanded after primary vaccination were detected again (over 95% of CD4 and roughly nine tenths of CD8), suggesting broad maintenance of memory. Compared with the primary T-cell response, the secondary T-cell response was faster but weaker, reaching its peak on day 5 rather than on day 15. Only a couple of donors were included in the study, so the extent to which the findings can be generalized is limited.

About this clonotype itself: Its antigen remains undetermined. The input lacks base qualities; no much larger clone sits a single base away.

Explained via the paper, the treatment or condition label denotes: live attenuated yellow fever vaccine strain. Two biological replicates of bulk PBMCs were collected at each blood-draw timepoint. PBMCs were isolated from peripheral blood using a standard Ficoll-Paque protocol. TriZol was used to extract RNA from bulk PBMCs, CD4 and CD8 fractions, and dextramer-positive and dextramer-negative fractions. Looking up the germline V gene yields CDR1 MNHNS and CDR2 SASEGT. The CDR3, from cysteine to phenylalanine, totals 15 residues. The kept DNA is CDR3 alone, 45 bases in frame from the first base. Relative to germline, V is missing 4 bases and J is missing 4 bases, with 9 bases of the junction outside any gene match. The reads were generated on an Illumina NovaSeq 6000. Synthesis of TCR cDNA relied on 5'RACE template switching, a step that introduced a universal primer site along with unique molecular identifiers. cDNA synthesis was primed from both the TCR alpha and TCR beta constant segments. Two PCR steps were used to amplify libraries, with sample barcodes and sequencing adapters being added in the second step. Sequencing of libraries was done on Illumina HiSeq 2500 (2x100 bp) or NovaSeq (2x150 bp). Regarding the original processing steps: Reads were demultiplexed and collapsed into UMI consensus sequences with MIGEC, and V(D)J alignment was performed with MiXCR. Vaccine-responding clonotypes were defined with edgeR using replicate PBMC samples, requiring FDR below 0.01 and a log2 fold change above 5 up to day 15. CD4 or CD8 identity was assigned to each bulk clonotype according to whether the clonotype was present at higher abundance in the sequenced CD4 repertoire or the sequenced CD8 repertoire. TCRdb itself trimmed the public reads at Q25 with fastp, ran MiXCR and retained productive beta chains. Every CDR3 protein is listed once, alongside the most common genes and DNA of its rows. These V and J calls derive from TCRdb rather than the authors' analysis. The sample has some 400,000 distinct CDR3 sequences on record, approximately 18% of them singletons. Roughly a sixth of the sample belongs to the ten largest clones.

This receptor was identified in a man younger than 30 who received the YFV17D yellow fever vaccine. The rearranged segments are TRBV6-1 and TRBJ2-7, with TRBD1 identical over 8 junction bases. Source: PBMCs, taken before the yellow fever booster vaccination. This receptor has the CDR3 CASSGIDRGFYEQYF. The sequence in DNA is TGTGCCAGCAGTGGTATAGACAGGGGATTTTACGAGCAGTACTTC.